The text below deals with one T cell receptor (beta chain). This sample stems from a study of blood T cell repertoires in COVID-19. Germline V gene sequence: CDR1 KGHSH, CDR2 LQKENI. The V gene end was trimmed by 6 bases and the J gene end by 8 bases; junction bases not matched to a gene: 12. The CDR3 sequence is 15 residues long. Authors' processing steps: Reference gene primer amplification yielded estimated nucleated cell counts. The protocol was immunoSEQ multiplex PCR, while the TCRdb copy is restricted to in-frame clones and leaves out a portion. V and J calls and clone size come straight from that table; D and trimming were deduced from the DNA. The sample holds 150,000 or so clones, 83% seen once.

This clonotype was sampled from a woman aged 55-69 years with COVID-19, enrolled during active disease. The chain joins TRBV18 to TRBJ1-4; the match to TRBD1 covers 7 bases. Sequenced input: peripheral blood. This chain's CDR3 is CASSPGTDGREKLFF. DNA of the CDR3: TGTGCCAGCTCGCCCGGGACAGACGGGCGGGAAAAACTGTTTTTT.